This T cell receptor (beta chain) was captured in a study of blood T cell repertoires in COVID-19. In the study overall: Acute-phase and convalescent COVID-19 samples originated in the United States, Italy and Spain. From T cells, B-cell-depleted T cells, or PBMCs came the material, which was cDNA or gDNA.

Under the authors' procedure: Amplification of reference gene primers provided the estimated nucleated cell counts. The method was immunoSEQ multiplex PCR; TCRdb's version includes in-frame clones alone and lacks a portion of them. That table furnishes V, J and clone size, whereas the DNA furnished D and trimming. The sample carries 250,000 to 300,000 clones, 65% to 85% recorded once. This CDR3 spans 13 amino acids. CDR1 is GTSNPN, CDR2 SVGIG, per germline (reference sequence). Losses at the gene ends were 3 bases for V and 6 bases for J; bases not matched to a gene: 3. This clonotype originated in an elderly man with acute or convalescent COVID-19. The chain is built from TRBV30 and TRBJ2-1; 9 nucleotides match TRBD1. Sample: peripheral blood. CDR3 amino acids: CAWSWDRANEQFF. As DNA, the CDR3 is TGTGCCTGGAGCTGGGACAGGGCCAATGAGCAGTTCTTC.